The next 21 T cell receptor beta chains were all read from a single sample in a study of T cells in Graves' hyperthyroidism and ophthalmopathy. Amplification targeted TCR beta CDR3 regions from RNA transcripts. HTBI primers were the set used in a first-round RT-PCR of the TCR CDR3. MiXCR was run by TCRdb on the multiplex PCR reads, yielding one entry per CDR3 protein. The sample contains over 500,000 distinct CDR3 sequences, approximately 15% of which appear only once. The sequenced sample was blood. Receptors were obtained from a woman between 35 and 50 years old with Graves' hyperthyroidism.

The sample holds many counts of this clonotype. V is TRBV18 and J is TRBJ1-1, with TRBD1 as a possible D gene (6 bases). The CDR3 length is 14 residues. The germline V and J ends were trimmed by 5 bases and 3 bases, with 13 bases remaining between them. Per the germline V gene, CDR1 is KGHSH and CDR2 is LQKENI. The CDR3 loop reads CASSEMDSDTEAFF. The CDR3 DNA reads as TGTGCCAGCTCAGAGATGGACAGTGACACTGAAGCTTTCTTT.

This clonotype was seen ten or more times. The V and J genes are TRBV2 and TRBJ1-5; D is ambiguous. Germline assignment: CDR1 SNHLY and CDR2 FYNNEI. Trimming removed 3 bases at V and 0 bases at J, with 6 bases between. The length of the CDR3 is 14 residues. The CDR3 region is CASSEVDSNQPQHF. In DNA form, the CDR3 reads TGTGCCAGCAGTGAGGTTGATAGCAATCAGCCCCAGCATTTT.

This clonotype was counted at least ten times. As DNA, the CDR3 is TGTGCCCACGGCAGCTCCTACGAGCAGTACTTC. Encoded protein: CAHGSSYEQYF. J is TRBJ2-7 and V is TRBV2; D ambiguous. The germline V gene has CDR1 SNHLY and CDR2 FYNNEI. CDR3 size: 11 residues. V gave up 11 bases and J gave up 0 bases, with 8 bases separating them. Full variable domain (missing parts from reference TRBV2 and TRBJ2-7): EPEVTQTPSHQVTQMGQEVILRCVPISNHLYFYWYRQILGQKVEFLVSFYNNEISEKSEIFDDQFSVERPDGSNFTLKIRSTKLEDSAMYFCAHGSSYEQYFGPGTRLTVT.

This chain joins TRBV20-1 and TRBJ2-5; unclear D gene. CDR1 is DFQATT, CDR2 SNEGSKA, per germline (reference sequence). Between the trimmed V and J ends, which lost 0 bases and 5 bases, there was a span of 10 bases. The CDR3 has 13 amino acids. CDR3 DNA: TGCAGTGCTAGAGATGTGATTAGGGAGACCCAGTACTTC. Residues: CSARDVIRETQYF.

Many counts were recorded for this clonotype. The chain has TRBV28 and TRBJ2-1; 7 nucleotides line up with TRBD2. The trim removed 2 bases at V and 5 bases at J, leaving 6 bases unmatched. This CDR3 has 15 amino acids. Germline V CDR1 and CDR2: MDHEN, SYDVKM. The CDR3 DNA sequence: TGTGCCAGCAGTTTACGTCCAGCGGGACACAATGAGCAGTTCTTC. Translated, it gives CASSLRPAGHNEQFF.

This clonotype was counted many times. The chain joins TRBV28 to TRBJ2-1; D may be TRBD2 (5 bases). CDR1 is MDHEN and CDR2 is SYDVKM in the germline V gene. V was clipped by 3 bases and J by 2 bases, with 14 bases between them. The CDR3 length is 16 residues. The CDR3 sequence is CASSFLMRVTYNEQFF. The CDR3 nucleotides are TGTGCCAGCAGTTTCTTGATGCGGGTTACCTACAATGAGCAGTTCTTC.

This clonotype showed up many times. The chain recombines TRBV4-1 with TRBJ2-7; D might be TRBD1 (6 bases). Germline V CDR1 and CDR2: MGHRA, YSYEKL. The ends were cut back, 0 bases at V and 5 bases at J, with 14 bases in the middle. This CDR3 spans 15 amino acids. The CDR3 protein is CASSQDNGGPNEQYF. CDR3 DNA sequence: TGCGCCAGCAGCCAAGATAATGGGGGCCCTAACGAGCAGTACTTC.

The genes are TRBV28 and TRBJ2-5; 10 nucleotides match TRBD2. The germline V gene encodes CDR1 MDHEN and CDR2 SYDVKM. J was trimmed by 5 bases and V by 6 bases; bases with no gene match: 9. The CDR3 is 15 residues long. The CDR3 region is CASRSSGSLGETQYF. CDR3 nucleotides: TGTGCCAGCAGGTCTAGCGGGAGTTTAGGCGAGACCCAGTACTTC.

This clonotype was seen at least ten times. The DNA of the CDR3 is TGTGCCAGCTCTCCAGCCCGGACGGGGCAAGAGACCCAGTACTTC. Amino acid sequence: CASSPARTGQETQYF. The chain employs TRBV18 and TRBJ2-5, with D possibly being TRBD2 (5 bases). Per germline, CDR1 KGHSH and CDR2 LQKENI. The CDR3 loop spans 15 amino acids. V was cut by 6 bases and J by 2 bases, with 16 bases left in between.

The chain links TRBV2 to TRBJ2-3; 9 nucleotides match TRBD1. CDR3 size: 13 residues. V gave up 5 bases and J gave up 14 bases; unmatched junction bases: 11. The germline CDR1 and CDR2 sequences are SNHLY and FYNNEI. CDR3 DNA: TGTGCCAGCAGTCTTGGGGGGGACAGGGTGATGTATTTT. It specifies CASSLGGDRVMYF.

In this sample, this clonotype turned up many times. This chain uses TRBV6-1 with TRBJ2-1; TRBD2 aligns across 8 bases. Germline CDR1 and CDR2: MNHNS and SASEGT. The V and J ends lost 6 bases and 8 bases, in that order; junction bases with no gene match: 18. This CDR3 contains 17 residues. In nucleotides, the CDR3 is TGTGCCAGCAGCTACGGGGGGGAAGGCGGGAGATCCTATGAGCAGTTCTTC. Translating gives CASSYGGEGGRSYEQFF.

The chain recombines TRBV2 with TRBJ2-3; weak D call: TRBD2 (5 bases). Germline CDR1 and CDR2: SNHLY and FYNNEI. The V and J ends lost 7 bases and 4 bases respectively, with 12 bases between them. This CDR3 is 13 amino acids long. CDR3: CASKISGPDTQYF. CDR3 DNA: TGTGCCAGCAAAATCAGCGGCCCAGATACGCAGTATTTT.

This clonotype was recorded at least ten times. The V gene is TRBV27, the J gene TRBJ1-1; D unclear. V was pared by 2 bases and J by 0 bases, with 16 bases between. From germline, CDR1 is MNHEY and CDR2 SMNVEV (reference sequence). CDR3 length: 17 residues. CDR3 sequence reads: CASSLSFWEGMNTEAFF. The DNA for the CDR3 is TGTGCCAGCAGTTTAAGTTTCTGGGAGGGCATGAACACTGAAGCTTTCTTT.

This clonotype was observed many times. The chain is built from TRBV6-5 and TRBJ2-1; 11 nucleotides align to TRBD2. J gave up 12 bases and V 0 bases, and 7 bases lay outside the gene matches. The CDR3 consists of 15 residues. The V gene's germline CDR1 is MNHEY and CDR2 SVGAGI. CDR3 loop: CASSYSGTSGFGQFF. CDR3 nucleotide sequence: TGTGCCAGCAGTTACTCTGGGACTAGCGGTTTCGGGCAGTTCTTC.

This clonotype was found once. V usage is TRBV9 and J usage is TRBJ1-4; 7 bases align to TRBD1. The CDR3 has 15 amino acids. Germline V gene data show CDR1 as SGDLS and CDR2 as YYNGEE. V was clipped by 2 bases and J by 8 bases; unmatched bases: 9. CDR3 residues: CASSVGSGGGEKLFF. CDR3 coding DNA: TGTGCCAGCAGCGTTGGATCAGGGGGAGGAGAAAAACTGTTTTTT. Complete variable domain (other parts from reference TRBV9 and TRBJ1-4): DSGVTQTPKHLITATGQRVTLRCSPRSGDLSVYWYQQSLDQGLQFLIQYYNGEERAKGNILERFSAQQFPDLHSELNLSSLELGDSALYFCASSVGSGGGEKLFFGSGTQLSVL.

This clonotype was recorded a few times. The chain is built from TRBV9 and TRBJ2-7; D may be TRBD1 or TRBD2 (5 bases each). In germline, CDR1 is SGDLS, CDR2 YYNGEE. The V end was cut by 5 bases, the J end by 6 bases, with 12 bases between. The CDR3 runs 12 residues. CDR3 DNA: TGTGCCAGCAGGGGGCCCCGGGGCGAGCAGTACTTC. It codes for CASRGPRGEQYF.

V is TRBV13 and J is TRBJ2-6; a possible D gene is TRBD2 (6 bases). The CDR3 spans 18 residues. Germline values: CDR1 PRHDT, CDR2 FYEKMQ (reference sequence). With 5 bases removed from V and 0 bases from J, the gap between germline ends came to 17 bases. The CDR3 region is CASSQVGTFSSGANVLTF. The CDR3 region has the DNA TGTGCCAGCAGCCAAGTCGGGACTTTCAGCTCTGGGGCCAACGTCCTGACTTTC.

The V and J genes are TRBV5-1 and TRBJ2-5; D tentatively fits TRBD1 or TRBD2 (5 bases each). CDR1 and CDR2 (germline): SGHRS, YFSETQ. CDR3 length: 14 residues. V lost 3 bases to trimming and J lost 4 bases, with 13 bases between them. The CDR3 protein is CASSSSGTAETQYF. The DNA for the CDR3 is TGCGCCAGCAGCTCGTCCGGGACGGCAGAGACCCAGTACTTC.

The J gene is TRBJ1-1, the V gene TRBV7-9; TRBD1 matches at 12 bases. Germline values: CDR1 SEHNR, CDR2 FQNEAQ (reference sequence). V lost 5 bases to trimming and J lost 7 bases; unmatched junction nucleotides: 14. The CDR3 runs 17 residues. The CDR3 region has the DNA TGTGCCAGCAGCCCGGCCGGGACAGGGGGCTCTTTTATTGAAGCTTTCTTT. This sequence encodes CASSPAGTGGSFIEAFF.

Many counts were recorded for this clonotype. The rearrangement joins TRBV5-1 to TRBJ2-7; tentatively, D is TRBD1 (5 bases). Germline V gene data show CDR1 as SGHRS and CDR2 as YFSETQ. Trimming pared 3 bases from V and 5 bases from J, leaving 15 bases between. The CDR3 is made up of 14 amino acids. This chain's CDR3 is CASSSTGPPNEQYF. CDR3 nucleotide sequence: TGCGCCAGCAGCTCAACAGGTCCCCCCAACGAGCAGTACTTC.

This clonotype has a handful of counts. The junction and the germline gene differ at one end; a read error may be behind it. This chain joins TRBV5-1 and TRBJ2-1, with 10 bases aligning to TRBD2. There are 17 residues in the CDR3. Germline loops: CDR1 SGHRS, CDR2 YFSETQ. The CDR3: CASSPASGLADYNGQFF. In DNA form, the CDR3 reads TGCGCCAGCAGCCCCGCTTCAGGACTAGCGGATTACAATGGGCAGTTCTTC.